A single sample is the source of the 22 T cell receptor beta chains below, sequenced in a study of identical twins. TCRdb recomputed calls from the 5' RACE reads with MiXCR, one row per CDR3 protein. Among 540,000 or so distinct CDR3 sequences listed, approximately 20% were seen once. The data also belong to a second study, concerning yellow fever vaccine responses in identical twins.

The material sequenced was CD4+ T cells sorted from blood. All receptors derive from a woman aged 18 to 35 in good health.

This chain connects TRBV28 to TRBJ1-5; 8 bases are a match to TRBD1. V shed 4 bases, J shed 5 bases, and the junction held 7 bases outside the gene matches. The CDR3 consists of 15 residues. In germline, CDR1 is MDHEN, CDR2 SYDVKM. The CDR3 is CASSSGQVYDQPQHF. The CDR3 DNA sequence: TGTGCCAGCAGTTCGGGACAGGTGTACGATCAGCCCCAGCATTTT.

The chain is built from TRBV7-9 and TRBJ2-7, with TRBD1 identical over 11 bases. From germline, CDR1 is SEHNR and CDR2 FQNEAQ (reference sequence). The V gene end was trimmed by 2 bases and the J gene end by 3 bases; junction bases not matched to a gene: 9. This CDR3 has 17 amino acids. The CDR3: CASSLMFGTGGGYEQYF. The DNA of the CDR3 is TGTGCCAGCAGCTTAATGTTCGGGACAGGGGGGGGCTACGAGCAGTACTTC.

The CDR3 sequence is CSVESDLSGELFF. The CDR3 region has the DNA TGCAGCGTTGAGTCGGACCTCTCCGGGGAGCTGTTTTTT. V usage is TRBV29-1 and J usage is TRBJ2-2, with D uncertain. V lost 3 bases and J lost 6, with 11 bases in between. The CDR3 is 13 amino acids. Germline CDR1 and CDR2: SQVTM and ANQGSEA.

This CDR3 is CASSEGGQREQYV. The CDR3, as DNA: TGTGCCAGCAGTGAAGGGGGACAGCGTGAGCAGTACGTC. The V call is TRBV25-1, the J call TRBJ2-7, with 7 bases that match TRBD1. Germline V CDR1 and CDR2: MGHDK, SYGVNS. Trimming removed 2 bases from V and 7 bases from J; junction bases left unmatched: 5. This CDR3 region has 13 residues.

The table lists this clonotype with a few counts. The rearrangement joins TRBV6-1 to TRBJ1-5; D unresolved. Per germline, CDR1 MNHNS and CDR2 SASEGT. The CDR3 sequence is 13 residues long. Trimming took 5 bases from V and 7 from J, leaving 12 bases between them. For the CDR3, the DNA is TGTGCCAGCAGTCCCGGGAGGACCCAGCCCCAGCATTTT. It is translated as CASSPGRTQPQHF.

This clonotype was recorded once. V and J are TRBV3-1 and TRBJ2-6; maybe TRBD2 (5 bases). Trimming took 1 base from V and 0 from J, leaving 19 bases between them. CDR1 is LGHDT, CDR2 YNNKEL, per germline (reference sequence). The CDR3 consists of 20 residues. CDR3 protein: CASSQVGRANHPSGANVLTF. DNA of the CDR3: TGTGCCAGCAGCCAAGTGGGGAGAGCGAACCACCCCTCTGGGGCCAACGTCCTGACTTTC.

The chain has TRBV5-1 and TRBJ2-3; 8 bases align to TRBD2. The trim removed 4 bases at V and 4 bases at J, leaving 11 bases unmatched. The CDR3 length is 16 residues. CDR1 is SGHRS and CDR2 is YFSETQ in the germline V gene. The CDR3 DNA follows: TGCGCCAGCAGCCAAGACCCAGCGGGAGTCCCAGATACGCAGTATTTT. Protein product: CASSQDPAGVPDTQYF.

Details on this clonotype: Germline and junction disagree at one end, which may indicate a read error. The chain couples TRBV20-1 to TRBJ1-1; 8 bases are a match to TRBD1. The CDR3 totals 14 residues. Germline CDR1 reads DFQATT; CDR2 reads SNEGSKA (reference sequence). The CDR3 loop is CSARGTGQNTEAFF. CDR3 sequence (DNA): TGCAGTGCGAGAGGGACAGGTCAGAACACTGAAGCTTTCTTT.

The chain employs TRBV29-1 and TRBJ1-1; tentatively, D is TRBD1 (5 bases). Germline loops: CDR1 SQVTM, CDR2 ANQGSEA. This CDR3 is 14 amino acids long. V was clipped by 7 bases and J by 1 base, with 16 bases between them. The CDR3 region has the DNA TGCAGCGCTGCCGCCGCGGGGGGGAACACTGAAGCTTTCTTT. Translated: CSAAAAGGNTEAFF.

This clonotype showed up just a few times. The chain combines TRBV7-2 with TRBJ2-7, with D uncertain. The CDR3 has 15 residues. Germline CDR1 SGHTA, CDR2 FQGNSA. Trimming pared 1 base from V and 2 bases from J, leaving 12 bases between. Here the CDR3 reads CASSLEVAGAYEQYF. CDR3 sequence (DNA): TGTGCCAGCAGCTTAGAAGTAGCAGGAGCCTACGAGCAGTACTTC. Combining the CDR3 with reference TRBV7-2 and TRBJ2-7 gives the whole variable domain GAGVSQSPSNKVTEKGKDVELRCDPISGHTALYWYRQSLGQGLEFLIYFQGNSAPDKSGLPSDRFSAERTGGSVSTLTIQRTQQEDSAVYLCASSLEVAGAYEQYFGPGTRLTVT.

The rearrangement joins TRBV12-3 or TRBV12-4 to TRBJ2-2; TRBD1 matches 11 bases. CDR3 length: 16 residues. The ends lost 5 bases at V and 6 bases at J; junction bases unmatched: 8. The CDR3 DNA sequence: TGTGCCAGCAGTCCAGGGGACAGGGGGGATTCCGGGGAGCTGTTTTTT. This translates into CASSPGDRGDSGELFF.

This clonotype turned up a few times. The rearrangement joins TRBV27 to TRBJ2-7; possible D gene TRBD1, 5 bases. Germline-derived CDR1 and CDR2 are MNHEY and SMNVEV (reference sequence). The V end was cut by 1 base, the J end by 2 bases, with 12 bases between. The CDR3 contains 15 residues. In DNA, the CDR3 is TGTGCCAGCAGTTTATGGGCAGGGTCGACCTACGAGCAGTACTTC. Translation gives CASSLWAGSTYEQYF.

This clonotype has a handful of counts. The DNA for the CDR3 is TGTGCCAGTAGTACCCAATCCGGGGGCACGCAGTATTTT. This sequence encodes CASSTQSGGTQYF. The chain joins TRBV19 to TRBJ2-3; D may match TRBD1 or TRBD2 (6 bases each). CDR3 size: 13 residues. Germline V gene lookup returns CDR1 LNHDA and CDR2 SQIVND (reference sequence). V was trimmed by 4 bases and J by 9 bases, leaving 14 bases between them.

The rearrangement joins TRBV20-1 to TRBJ2-3; 14 bases map to TRBD2. Germline-derived CDR1 and CDR2 are DFQATT and SNEGSKA (reference sequence). This CDR3 region has 19 residues. Trimming at V came to 4 bases and at J to 0 bases, leaving 12 bases not matched to a gene. The CDR3 spells CSATGLAGDRGPSTDTQYF. CDR3 sequence (DNA): TGCAGTGCTACGGGACTAGCGGGAGATAGGGGACCTAGCACAGATACGCAGTATTTT.

This clonotype was picked up many times. The gene calls are TRBV3-1 and TRBJ2-2; D ambiguous. Trimming took off 4 bases at V and 7 bases at J, with 4 bases between the two ends. Looked up from germline, CDR1 is LGHDT and CDR2 is YNNKEL (reference sequence). This CDR3 spans 11 amino acids. CDR3 sequence: CASSLLGELFF. The DNA of the CDR3 is TGTGCCAGCAGCCTGCTCGGGGAGCTGTTTTTT.

V usage is TRBV20-1 and J usage is TRBJ2-3; D gene unclear. CDR1 and CDR2 from the germline V gene are DFQATT and SNEGSKA (reference sequence). V lost 6 bases and J lost 3, with 7 bases in between. The CDR3 sequence is 11 residues long. CDR3 sequence reads: CSAVRTDTQYF. The CDR3 bases are TGCAGTGCCGTCCGAACAGATACGCAGTATTTT.

V usage is TRBV27 and J usage is TRBJ2-1; D call uncertain. This CDR3 has 14 amino acids. V was cut by 5 bases and J by 9 bases, with 17 bases left in between. Germline lookup yields CDR1 MNHEY and CDR2 SMNVEV (reference sequence). In DNA, the CDR3 is TGTGCCAGCAGTCCCTCGGCTCCCGCCGGTGAGCAGTTCTTC. Protein sequence: CASSPSAPAGEQFF.

V is TRBV27 and J is TRBJ1-1, with a possible D match to TRBD1 (6 bases). Germline V CDR1 and CDR2: MNHEY, SMNVEV (reference sequence). The V end lost 6 bases, the J end lost 3 bases, and 17 bases lay between the germline ends. This CDR3 spans 15 amino acids. The CDR3 reads CASRGTEGGHTEAFF. CDR3 bases: TGTGCCAGCAGGGGAACTGAGGGGGGGCACACTGAAGCTTTCTTT.

The chain is built from TRBV3-1 and TRBJ1-2; D call uncertain. This CDR3 region has 12 residues. Trimming cost V 3 bases and J 7 bases, with 9 bases left between them. The germline V gene encodes CDR1 LGHDT and CDR2 YNNKEL (reference sequence). CDR3 region: CASSHLYRGYTF. The CDR3, as DNA: TGTGCCAGCAGCCATCTGTACCGTGGCTACACCTTC.

This clonotype was counted between two and nine times. This rearrangement joins TRBV10-3 to TRBJ1-1, with D uncertain. This CDR3 is 15 amino acids long. The germline V and J ends were trimmed by 2 bases and 1 base, with 11 bases remaining between them. Germline CDR1 ENHRY, CDR2 SYGVKD. The CDR3 region has the DNA TGTGCCATCAGTGAGAGGGTTCGTTCGAACACTGAAGCTTTCTTT. Translating it yields CAISERVRSNTEAFF.

DNA of the CDR3: TGCAGTGCTAAGGGACAGTACACCGGGGAGCTGTTTTTT. This codes for CSAKGQYTGELFF. The rearrangement uses TRBV20-1 and TRBJ2-2, with 7 bases matching TRBD1. This CDR3 has 13 residues. V lost 4 bases to trimming and J lost 3 bases; unmatched junction nucleotides: 2. Germline V gene sequence: CDR1 DFQATT, CDR2 SNEGSKA (reference sequence).

This chain uses TRBV12-3 or TRBV12-4 with TRBJ2-1; 8 positions match TRBD2. V gave up 7 bases and J gave up 3 bases; unmatched junction bases: 5. This CDR3 contains 14 residues. The DNA of the CDR3 is TGTGCCAGCACCCGACTAGCGAACTACAATGAGCAGTTCTTC. Protein sequence: CASTRLANYNEQFF.